These 18 T cell receptor beta chains originate from one sample sequenced in a study of T cells in Graves' hyperthyroidism and ophthalmopathy. Researchers took RNA transcripts and amplified the TCR beta CDR3 regions from them. The TCR CDR3 first-round RT-PCR relied on the HTBI primer set. TCRdb reanalysed the multiplex PCR reads using MiXCR and keeps one entry per CDR3 protein. The table includes about 400,000 distinct CDR3 sequences, roughly an eighth detected once. Material for sequencing was blood. These receptors originate from a man aged 50 or older with Graves' ophthalmopathy.

This clonotype was detected many times. The chain employs TRBV7-9 and TRBJ2-3; 8 bases map to TRBD1. The V segment lost 5 bases and the J segment 3 bases; nucleotides outside the gene matches: 7. The V gene's germline CDR1 is SEHNR and CDR2 FQNEAQ (reference sequence). The CDR3 sequence is 15 residues long. CDR3 sequence (DNA): TGTGCCAGCAGCCCCGGGACAGGCGGAACAGATACGCAGTATTTT. The encoded protein is CASSPGTGGTDTQYF.

V and J are TRBV14 and TRBJ2-5, with 8 bases identical to TRBD2. CDR3 length equals 14 residues. V dropped 5 bases and J dropped 2; count of bases not matched to a gene: 4. The germline V gene has CDR1 SGHDN and CDR2 FVKESK. The CDR3 nucleotides read TGTGCCAGCAGCAAAACTAGCGGACAAGAGACCCAGTACTTC. Translating it yields CASSKTSGQETQYF. Combining the CDR3 with reference TRBV14 and TRBJ2-5 gives the whole variable domain EAGVTQFPSHSVIEKGQTVTLRCDPISGHDNLYWYRRVMGKEIKFLLHFVKESKQDESGMPNNRFLAERTGGTYSTLKVQPAELEDSGVYFCASSKTSGQETQYFGPGTRLLVL.

This clonotype was counted ten times or more. J is TRBJ2-5 and V is TRBV3-1; D not resolved. This CDR3 is built from 15 residues. Looked up from germline, CDR1 is LGHDT and CDR2 is YNNKEL (reference sequence). V gave up 3 bases and J gave up 1 base, with 12 bases separating them. The CDR3 loop is CASSQGLSSQETQYF. CDR3 in DNA: TGTGCCAGCAGCCAGGGTCTGAGCAGCCAAGAGACCCAGTACTTC.

The chain couples TRBV11-2 to TRBJ2-5; D possibly uses TRBD1 or TRBD2 (5 bases each). The germline V gene encodes CDR1 SGHAT and CDR2 FQNNGV. V shed 5 bases and J shed 3 bases, with 19 bases lying between them. This CDR3 has 16 residues. The CDR3 sequence is CASSPHEGFSEETQYF. DNA of the CDR3: TGTGCCAGCAGCCCCCATGAGGGGTTCTCAGAAGAGACCCAGTACTTC.

This clonotype was seen ten or more times. The chain links TRBV2 to TRBJ2-1; no reliable D call. Germline CDR1 and CDR2: SNHLY and FYNNEI. V shed 4 bases and J shed 0 bases, with 10 bases lying between them. This CDR3 spans 15 amino acids. CDR3 protein: CASSARTGSYNEQFF. The CDR3 DNA reads TGTGCCAGCAGTGCTCGGACGGGCTCCTACAATGAGCAGTTCTTC.

The chain recombines TRBV29-1 with TRBJ1-2, with D unresolved. CDR1 and CDR2 from the germline V gene are SQVTM and ANQGSEA. V lost 6 bases, J lost 3 bases, and 14 bases lay in between. The CDR3 is 13 residues long. CDR3 sequence: CSVDGLDHYGYTF. The CDR3 nucleotides are TGCAGCGTCGACGGGCTAGATCACTATGGCTACACCTTC.

This clonotype was detected only a few times. The chain has TRBV20-1 and TRBJ2-3; D uncertain. V dropped 7 bases and J dropped 7 bases, with 9 bases sitting between them. CDR3 length: 10 amino acids. Looked up from germline, CDR1 is DFQATT and CDR2 is SNEGSKA (reference sequence). The CDR3 is CSVWMNTQYF. In DNA, the CDR3 is TGCAGTGTATGGATGAATACGCAGTATTTT.

In this sample, this clonotype turned up many times. This rearrangement joins TRBV5-1 to TRBJ2-7; 15 nucleotides agree with TRBD2. This CDR3 contains 17 residues. Trimming took 4 bases from V and 3 from J; bases not matched to a gene: 8. CDR1 is SGHRS, CDR2 YFSETQ, per germline. CDR3 DNA sequence: TGCGCCAGCAGCACGGGACTAGCGGGAGGCCCCTACTACGAGCAGTACTTC. Translation gives CASSTGLAGGPYYEQYF. Drawing the rest from reference TRBV5-1 and TRBJ2-7, the complete variable domain is KAGVTQTPRYLIKTRGQQVTLSCSPISGHRSVSWYQQTPGQGLQFLFEYFSETQRNKGNFPGRFSGRQFSNSRSEMNVSTLELGDSALYLCASSTGLAGGPYYEQYFGPGTRLTVT.

The V and J genes are TRBV5-1 and TRBJ2-5, with TRBD2 matching 14 bases. CDR1 and CDR2 (germline): SGHRS, YFSETQ. The CDR3 has 18 amino acids. The ends lost 6 bases at V and 2 bases at J; junction bases unmatched: 12. In DNA form, the CDR3 reads TGCGCCAGCAAAACAACCGGGACTAGCGGGAGTTGGCAAGAGACCCAGTACTTC. Residues: CASKTTGTSGSWQETQYF. The whole variable domain, remainder taken from reference TRBV5-1 and TRBJ2-5, is KAGVTQTPRYLIKTRGQQVTLSCSPISGHRSVSWYQQTPGQGLQFLFEYFSETQRNKGNFPGRFSGRQFSNSRSEMNVSTLELGDSALYLCASKTTGTSGSWQETQYFGPGTRLLVL.

This clonotype showed up many times. The chain has TRBV20-1 and TRBJ2-1, with 10 positions matching TRBD2. The CDR3 covers 13 residues. The trim removed 1 base at V and 6 bases at J, leaving 0 bases unmatched. CDR1 and CDR2 from the germline V gene are DFQATT and SNEGSKA (reference sequence). CDR3 residues: CSARGLAGNEQFF. DNA for the CDR3: TGCAGTGCTAGAGGACTAGCGGGCAATGAGCAGTTCTTC.

This clonotype has a count of ten or more. The chain is built from TRBV30 and TRBJ2-3; D remains ambiguous. Between the trimmed V and J ends, which lost 0 bases and 2 bases, there was a span of 6 bases. The CDR3 covers 13 residues. Germline V lookup: CDR1 GTSNPN, CDR2 SVGIG (reference sequence). CDR3 bases: TGTGCCTGGAGTGTAACTACCACAGATACGCAGTATTTT. Its translation is CAWSVTTTDTQYF.

This clonotype appeared many times. The V and J genes are TRBV20-1 and TRBJ2-1; possibly TRBD1 or TRBD2 for D (6 bases each). This CDR3 spans 16 amino acids. CDR1 and CDR2 (germline): DFQATT, SNEGSKA (reference sequence). The ends were cut back, 0 bases at V and 9 bases at J, with 21 bases in the middle. The CDR3 spells CSARDQGLTRRGEQFF. The CDR3, as DNA: TGCAGTGCTAGAGATCAGGGGCTCACTCGGCGGGGTGAGCAGTTCTTC.

In the case of this clonotype: Germline is not matched at one junction end, which may reflect a read error. The chain has TRBV5-1 and TRBJ2-7, with TRBD1 matching 7 bases. This CDR3 is 14 amino acids long. CDR1 is SGHRS, CDR2 YFSETQ, per germline. CDR3 in DNA: TGCGCCAGCAGCTTGCGACAGGGCAGCTACGAGCGGTACTTC. This sequence encodes CASSLRQGSYERYF. Drawing the rest from reference TRBV5-1 and TRBJ2-7, the complete variable domain is KAGVTQTPRYLIKTRGQQVTLSCSPISGHRSVSWYQQTPGQGLQFLFEYFSETQRNKGNFPGRFSGRQFSNSRSEMNVSTLELGDSALYLCASSLRQGSYERYFGPGTRLTVT.

This clonotype was seen many times. J is TRBJ2-7 and V is TRBV24-1, with D perhaps TRBD1 (6 bases). Germline CDR1 KGHDR, CDR2 SFDVKD. With 4 bases removed from V and 5 bases from J, the gap between germline ends came to 11 bases. The CDR3 length is 13 residues. This CDR3 reads CATSDAGVDEQYF. The DNA of the CDR3 is TGTGCCACCAGTGACGCAGGGGTCGACGAGCAGTACTTC.

This clonotype was seen at least ten times. The genes are TRBV28 and TRBJ2-5; possible D gene TRBD2, 5 bases. Trimming stripped 6 bases from V and 6 bases from J, with 17 bases between. Germline CDR1 reads MDHEN; CDR2 reads SYDVKM. The CDR3 extends over 14 amino acids. The CDR3 protein is CASSYRRTFKTQYF. CDR3 DNA: TGTGCCAGCAGCTACCGTCGGACTTTCAAGACCCAGTACTTC. Complete variable domain (other parts from reference TRBV28 and TRBJ2-5): DVKVTQSSRYLVKRTGEKVFLECVQDMDHENMFWYRQDPGLGLRLIYFSYDVKMKEKGDIPEGYSVSREKKERFSLILESASTNQTSMYLCASSYRRTFKTQYFGPGTRLLVL.

The table lists this clonotype with many counts. The CDR3 sequence is CAISESMGEGEQFF. Written as DNA, the CDR3 is TGTGCCATCAGTGAGTCGATGGGGGAGGGTGAGCAGTTCTTC. The chain links TRBV10-3 to TRBJ2-1, with TRBD2 identical over 7 bases. CDR3 length: 14 residues. J gave up 9 bases and V 0 bases, and 5 bases lay outside the gene matches. Per the germline V gene, CDR1 is ENHRY and CDR2 is SYGVKD.

This clonotype was detected only once. The rearrangement links TRBV28 to TRBJ1-5; 7 positions match TRBD1. Germline V gene data show CDR1 as MDHEN and CDR2 as SYDVKM. This CDR3 comprises 15 residues. V was pared by 6 bases and J by 3 bases, with 8 bases of the junction left unmatched. This CDR3 is CASSTGTVINQPQHF. CDR3 DNA sequence: TGTGCCAGCAGCACCGGGACAGTGATCAATCAGCCCCAGCATTTT.

The table lists this clonotype with many counts. V gene TRBV2 combines with J gene TRBJ1-4, with 12 bases that match TRBD1. V lost 5 bases, J lost 7 bases, and 11 bases stayed unmatched. Germline V CDR1 and CDR2: SNHLY, FYNNEI. This CDR3 region has 17 residues. This CDR3 is CASSLTGTGGGFEKLFF. Written as DNA, the CDR3 is TGTGCCAGCAGTCTTACCGGGACAGGGGGCGGTTTTGAAAAACTGTTTTTT.